This T cell receptor beta chain was sequenced during a study of shared clonotypes between healthy human individuals. Overall study: Plates per donor: three CD4 naive, three CD4 memory, two CD8 naive, one CD8 memory.

Produced via immunoSEQ multiplex PCR; TCRdb's table is partial and in-frame only. The sample lists some 2 million clones, about 95% occurring once. Naive-designated CD8 cells lacked CD45RO, were positively enriched for CCR7, and omitted terminally differentiated effector memory CD45RA+ cells. The source of this sequence is a man younger than 35 in good health. The sample comprised naive CD8+ T cells sorted from blood.

The DNA of the CDR3 is TGCGCCAGCAGCTTAAGGGCCACCAACACCTACGAGCAGTACTTC. Amino acid sequence: CASSLRATNTYEQYF. V gene TRBV5-1 combines with J gene TRBJ2-7, with D unresolved. CDR1 and CDR2 from the germline V gene are SGHRS and YFSETQ. Trimming left V 2 bases short and J 2 bases short, with 14 bases between. This CDR3 is built from 15 residues.